The next 7 T cell receptor beta chains were all read from a single sample in a study of shared clonotypes between healthy human individuals. Produced via immunoSEQ multiplex PCR; TCRdb's table is partial and in-frame only. The sample lists approximately 2,000,000 clones; about 90% were seen once. What was sequenced was naive CD4+ T cells from PBMCs. As to subset: CD45RA+ positively selected. These receptors all stem from a man between 18 and 35 years old in good health. Some clones in this sample may be carry-over from other donors' samples.

This clone has just one count. This chain uses TRBV7-2 with TRBJ1-2; 8 nucleotides agree with TRBD1. This CDR3 region has 16 residues. CDR1 and CDR2 (germline): SGHTA, FQGNSA. V trimming: 5 bases; J trimming: 4 bases; junction bases outside the gene matches: 12. The CDR3 DNA is TGTGCCAGCAGCCCTAGCCCCGGACAGGGTGTCTATGGCTACACCTTC. Its translation: CASSPSPGQGVYGYTF.

The chain employs TRBV29-1 and TRBJ2-5; 8 bases align to TRBD1. The CDR3 consists of 13 residues. Germline V CDR1 and CDR2: SQVTM, ANQGSEA. The junction had 5 bases not matched to a gene; V was cut back by 7 bases and J by 1 base. Here the CDR3 reads CSATGTGQETQYF. The CDR3 DNA reads TGCAGCGCTACAGGGACAGGCCAAGAGACCCAGTACTTC.

V usage is TRBV28 and J usage is TRBJ1-4; a weak D match, TRBD1 (5 bases). This CDR3 has 14 residues. Germline V gives CDR1 MDHEN, CDR2 SYDVKM. Trimming left V 3 bases short and J 7 bases short, with 12 bases between. CDR3 in DNA: TGTGCCAGCAGTTTCCCAGGGACGGGTGAAAAACTGTTTTTT. This sequence encodes CASSFPGTGEKLFF.

The chain links TRBV6-6 to TRBJ2-7; D gene unclear. Germline CDR1 reads MNHNY; CDR2 reads SVGAGI (reference sequence). The CDR3 extends over 15 amino acids. V was clipped by 2 bases and J by 5 bases, with 16 bases between them. As DNA, the CDR3 is TGTGCCAGCAGTTACGCGGCCGACCTTCCCCACGAGCAGTACTTC. It specifies CASSYAADLPHEQYF.

This chain connects TRBV28 to TRBJ2-3, with 10 bases matching TRBD1. This CDR3 has 16 amino acids. Germline trimming cut 6 bases from V and 2 bases from J; bases unmatched to any gene: 8. The V gene's germline CDR1 is MDHEN and CDR2 SYDVKM. The DNA for the CDR3 is TGTGCCAGCAGACCGCCGACAGGGGGCCACACAGATACGCAGTATTTT. It encodes CASRPPTGGHTDTQYF.

The chain has TRBV10-3 and TRBJ1-2; TRBD1 agrees at 7 bases. Germline CDR1 ENHRY, CDR2 SYGVKD. V lost 8 bases and J lost 4; bases outside the gene matches: 10. The CDR3 extends over 14 amino acids. CDR3 sequence (DNA): TGTGCCATCGGGGGAGAGGGGGCAAGCTATGGCTACACCTTC. Its protein is CAIGGEGASYGYTF.

This clone appeared once. This CDR3 is also generated by other DNA sequences in the sample. V and J are TRBV5-4 and TRBJ2-3; D is unresolved. The V end was cut by 0 bases, the J end by 4 bases, with 3 bases between. This CDR3 has 12 amino acids. Germline lookup yields CDR1 SGHNT and CDR2 YYREEE (reference sequence). The CDR3 region is CASSLESDTQYF. The CDR3 DNA reads TGTGCCAGCAGCTTGGAGTCAGATACGCAGTATTTT.